These T cell receptor beta chains were read from a single sample in a study of blood T cells in healthy people across ages. TCRdb recomputed calls from the 5' RACE reads with MiXCR, one row per CDR3 protein. In the table there are 600,000 or so distinct CDR3 sequences, 20% to 25% of which are singletons. Sample: blood. These TCRs come from a man in his 70s in good health. The CDR3 runs from the conserved cysteine through the conserved F or W. A D gene is named only where the DNA matches it firmly. Not every row has a clone size; where given, it reads once, few, many or a size class.

d_call j_call clone_size v_call cdr3_aa cdr3_nt
TRBD2 TRBJ2-7 few TRBV4-3 CASSQDIGGGYEQYF TGCGCCAGCAGCCAAGATATCGGGGGGGGATACGAGCAGTACTTC
- TRBJ2-7 few TRBV4-3 CASSQDRGQYEQYF TGCGCCAGCAGCCAAGACAGGGGCCAGTACGAGCAGTACTTC
- TRBJ1-5 - TRBV20-1 CSARDMRNSNQPQHF TGCAGTGCTAGAGATATGAGAAATAGCAATCAGCCCCAGCATTTT
- TRBJ2-5 - TRBV19 CAGSGRNQRLNTQYF TGTGCCGGTAGTGGGCGGAATCAGCGCTTAAATACCCAGTACTTC
TRBD1 TRBJ1-5 few TRBV6-5 CASRPPGGSNQPQHF TGTGCCAGCAGGCCACCAGGGGGCTCCAATCAGCCCCAGCATTTT
TRBD1 TRBJ1-4 - TRBV6-5 CASSRDRINEKLFF TGTGCCAGCAGCCGGGACAGGATTAATGAAAAACTGTTTTTT
- TRBJ2-7 few TRBV7-8 CASSRQAGGSYEQYF TGTGCCAGCAGCAGACAGGCCGGGGGCTCCTACGAGCAGTACTTC
- TRBJ2-7 - TRBV30 CAWGQGVEQYF TGTGCCTGGGGGCAGGGAGTCGAGCAGTACTTC
- TRBJ2-3 few TRBV3-1 CASSLTGNGADTQYF TGTGCCAGCAGCCTAACAGGGAATGGCGCAGATACGCAGTATTTT
TRBD1 TRBJ2-1 few TRBV3-1 CASSLQGTMDNEQFF TGTGCCAGCAGCCTACAGGGGACGATGGACAATGAGCAGTTCTTC
- TRBJ2-1 - TRBV5-1 CASSIDGRSYNEQFF TGCGCCAGCAGCATAGACGGGCGCTCCTACAATGAGCAGTTCTTC
- TRBJ2-2 - TRBV4-1 CASSSRGQANTGELFF TGCGCCAGCAGCTCAAGGGGACAAGCGAACACCGGGGAGCTGTTTTTT
- TRBJ1-4 - TRBV6-6 CASSYLVGEKLFF TGTGCCAGCAGTTATTTGGTTGGAGAAAAACTGTTTTTT
TRBD1 TRBJ2-5 - TRBV5-1 CASSRSTGGKQETQYF TGCGCCAGCAGCCGCTCGACAGGGGGCAAACAGGAGACCCAGTACTTC
TRBD2 TRBJ2-1 - TRBV7-2 CASSFYGRAAEQFF TGTGCCAGCAGCTTTTACGGGAGGGCTGCTGAGCAGTTCTTC
- TRBJ2-3 - TRBV2 CAGALPGTRTDTQYF TGTGCCGGCGCCCTCCCGGGGACTCGCACAGATACGCAGTATTTT
TRBD1 TRBJ1-1 few TRBV3-1 CASGQGEYTEAFF TGTGCCAGCGGACAGGGGGAGTACACTGAAGCTTTCTTT
- TRBJ2-1 many TRBV7-2 CASSLAPAASYNEQFF TGTGCCAGCAGCTTAGCGCCAGCGGCCTCCTACAATGAGCAGTTCTTC
TRBD1 TRBJ2-1 - TRBV7-9 CASSLRLGQGYDEQFF TGTGCCAGCAGCTTACGTCTGGGACAGGGTTACGATGAGCAGTTCTTC
- TRBJ1-2 - TRBV6-6 CASTLGMGDGYTF TGTGCCAGCACTTTGGGGATGGGGGATGGCTACACCTTC
TRBD2 TRBJ2-6 few TRBV7-2 CASSPRRLAGDGANVLTF TGTGCCAGCAGCCCCAGACGACTAGCGGGAGATGGGGCCAACGTCCTGACTTTC
TRBD1 TRBJ1-1 few TRBV7-9 CASSFGQAGKNTEAFF TGTGCCAGCAGCTTCGGACAGGCGGGGAAGAACACTGAAGCTTTCTTT
- TRBJ1-5 few TRBV6-6 CASSTSGNQPQHF TGTGCCAGCAGCACCAGTGGGAATCAGCCCCAGCATTTT
TRBD1 TRBJ1-1 few TRBV9 CASQTGPNTEAFF TGTGCCAGCCAGACAGGGCCGAACACTGAAGCTTTCTTT
TRBD1 TRBJ1-3 - TRBV7-2 CASSSYRGLAGNTIYF TGTGCCAGCAGCTCGTACAGGGGACTGGCTGGAAACACCATATATTTT
TRBD2 TRBJ2-1 - TRBV7-8 CASSFMPGLAGGNEQFF TGTGCCAGCAGCTTCATGCCGGGACTAGCGGGTGGGAATGAGCAGTTCTTC
- TRBJ2-5 - TRBV11-2 CASSLNPSHPSETQYF TGTGCCAGCAGCCTGAACCCTAGCCACCCGAGTGAGACCCAGTACTTC
TRBD2 TRBJ2-7 many TRBV6-5 CASSYGTSGSLYEQYF TGTGCCAGCAGTTACGGGACTAGCGGGAGTTTATACGAGCAGTACTTC
- TRBJ2-6 - TRBV7-3 CASSFPLGEGANVLTF TGTGCCAGCAGCTTTCCATTGGGGGAAGGGGCCAACGTCCTGACTTTC
- TRBJ1-1 - TRBV12-3/TRBV12-4 CASSANRVTEAFF TGTGCCAGCAGTGCTAACAGGGTCACTGAAGCTTTCTTT
- TRBJ2-4 few TRBV6-5 CASSYLRDRNIQYF TGTGCCAGCAGTTACCTTCGGGACCGGAACATTCAGTACTTC
TRBD2 TRBJ2-1 few TRBV20-1 CSAGKNPGLAGGRSSYNEQFF TGCAGTGCTGGAAAAAATCCGGGACTAGCGGGAGGCAGGAGCTCCTACAATGAGCAGTTCTTC
- TRBJ2-5 - TRBV5-1 CASSWTTGRETQYF TGCGCCAGCAGTTGGACCACGGGCCGAGAGACCCAGTACTTC
TRBD2 TRBJ2-1 few TRBV7-2 CASSLQLAGGGNEQFF TGTGCCAGCAGCCTCCAACTAGCGGGAGGGGGCAATGAGCAGTTCTTC
- TRBJ1-1 few TRBV19 CASTGRTRGTEAFF TGTGCCAGTACTGGGCGGACAAGAGGAACTGAAGCTTTCTTT
- TRBJ2-6 - TRBV2 CASSVLIGASGANVLTF TGTGCCAGCAGTGTTCTTATCGGGGCCTCTGGGGCCAACGTCCTGACTTTC
- TRBJ1-4 - TRBV28 CASSFITGLREKLFF TGTGCCAGCAGTTTTATAACAGGGCTTAGGGAAAAACTGTTTTTT
- TRBJ2-1 - TRBV28 CASSPPIIGHEQFF TGTGCCAGCAGTCCCCCCATTATCGGGCATGAGCAGTTCTTC
TRBD2 TRBJ2-2 - TRBV7-2 CASSFTGLAGTGELFF TGTGCCAGCAGCTTCACGGGACTAGCAGGGACCGGGGAGCTGTTTTTT
TRBD1 TRBJ2-6 many TRBV18 CASSPGTGSGANVLTF TGTGCCAGCTCACCCGGGACAGGCTCTGGGGCCAACGTCCTGACTTTC
- TRBJ1-2 few TRBV24-1 CATSDRTGEGYTF TGTGCCACCAGTGACCGGACGGGAGAGGGCTACACCTTC
TRBD1 TRBJ2-7 - TRBV27 CASSFPGTGLREQYF TGTGCCAGCAGTTTCCCCGGGACAGGGCTTCGGGAGCAGTACTTC
TRBD2 TRBJ2-1 few TRBV20-1 CSAQTSGSSYNEQFF TGCAGTGCTCAGACTAGCGGGAGCTCCTACAATGAGCAGTTCTTC
- TRBJ1-3 few TRBV3-1 CASSHPGSGNTIYF TGTGCCAGCAGCCATCCCGGCTCTGGAAACACCATATATTTT
- TRBJ2-3 - TRBV3-1 CASSQDNLGSSDTQYF TGTGCCAGCAGCCAAGATAACCTCGGGAGTTCGGATACGCAGTATTTT
- TRBJ2-2 many TRBV7-2 CASQSANTGELFF TGTGCCAGCCAGTCAGCGAACACCGGGGAGCTGTTTTTT
TRBD2 TRBJ2-7 - TRBV30 CAWSHGGRIYEQYF TGTGCCTGGAGTCACGGCGGGAGGATATACGAGCAGTACTTC
- TRBJ1-4 - TRBV2 CAWRGGNNEKLVF TGTGCCTGGCGGGGAGGGAATAATGAAAAACTGGTTTTT
TRBD1 TRBJ2-7 - TRBV27 CASSKIPPRGSKDEQYF TGTGCCAGCAGTAAAATACCACCCAGGGGGAGTAAAGACGAGCAGTACTTC
- TRBJ1-1 few TRBV5-1 CASSLNLSPNTEAFF TGCGCCAGCAGCTTAAATCTATCGCCGAACACTGAAGCTTTCTTT
- TRBJ1-4 - TRBV6-2/TRBV6-3 CASTDVPAKKLFF TGTGCCAGCACCGACGTTCCCGCAAAAAAACTGTTTTTT
- TRBJ2-7 - TRBV6-1 CASSNRYEQYF TGTGCCAGCAGCAATAGGTATGAGCAGTACTTC
TRBD1 TRBJ2-2 few TRBV6-2/TRBV6-3 CASRTDRGPNTGELFF TGTGCCAGCAGGACGGACAGGGGGCCGAACACCGGGGAGCTGTTTTTT
- TRBJ2-7 few TRBV15 CATSRDPTHEQYF TGTGCCACCAGCAGAGATCCCACCCACGAGCAGTACTTC
TRBD2 TRBJ2-1 - TRBV29-1 CSVSLLAGGSSYNEQFF TGCAGCGTTAGTTTACTAGCGGGAGGGAGCTCCTACAATGAGCAGTTCTTC